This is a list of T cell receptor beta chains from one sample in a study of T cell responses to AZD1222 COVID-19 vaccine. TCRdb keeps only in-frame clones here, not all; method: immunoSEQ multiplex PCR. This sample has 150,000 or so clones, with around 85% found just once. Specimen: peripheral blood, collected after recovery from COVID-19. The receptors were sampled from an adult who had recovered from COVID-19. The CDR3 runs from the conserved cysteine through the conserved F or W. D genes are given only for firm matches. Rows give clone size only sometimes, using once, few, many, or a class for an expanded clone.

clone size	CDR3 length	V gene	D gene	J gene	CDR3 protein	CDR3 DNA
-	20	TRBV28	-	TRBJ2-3	CASSPYPLLSTGIYTDTQYF	TGTGCCAGCAGTCCCTACCCCCTGTTGTCTACCGGGATCTACACAGATACGCAGTATTTT
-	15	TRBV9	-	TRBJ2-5	CASSRVGARQETQYF	TGTGCCAGCAGCAGGGTCGGGGCCCGTCAAGAGACCCAGTACTTC
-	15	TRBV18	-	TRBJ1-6	CASSFTGSFNSPLHF	TGTGCCAGCTCGTTCACAGGGAGTTTTAATTCACCCCTCCACTTT
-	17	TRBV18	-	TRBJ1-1	CASSPEPPGLTNTEAFF	TGTGCCAGCTCACCGGAGCCGCCGGGACTGACGAACACTGAAGCTTTCTTT
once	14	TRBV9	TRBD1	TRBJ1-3	CASSRTGDGNTIYF	TGTGCCAGCAGTAGGACAGGGGATGGAAACACCATATATTTT
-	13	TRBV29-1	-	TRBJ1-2	CSVSLLGRHGYTF	TGCAGCGTCTCCCTTTTGGGGCGGCATGGCTACACCTTC
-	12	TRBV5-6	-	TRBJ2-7	CASSLGVGLTNF	TGTGCCAGCAGCTTGGGGGTAGGGCTGACTAACTTC
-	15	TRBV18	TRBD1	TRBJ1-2	CASSPPGTGRYGYTF	TGTGCCAGCTCACCACCCGGGACAGGTCGCTATGGCTACACCTTC
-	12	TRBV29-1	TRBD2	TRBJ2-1	CSVAGGGGMQFF	TGCAGCGTGGCTGGGGGGGGTGGAATGCAGTTCTTC
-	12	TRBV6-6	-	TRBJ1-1	CASSSGVAEAFF	TGTGCCAGCAGTTCAGGGGTCGCTGAAGCTTTCTTT
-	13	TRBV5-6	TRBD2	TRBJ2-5	CASSSTSEETQYF	TGTGCCAGCAGTTCGACTAGCGAAGAGACCCAGTACTTC
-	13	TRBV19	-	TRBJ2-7	CASSHRLGYEQYF	TGTGCCAGTAGCCACCGCCTCGGTTACGAGCAGTACTTC
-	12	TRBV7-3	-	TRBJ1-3	CASSPDRNTIYF	TGTGCCAGCAGCCCAGACCGAAACACCATATATTTT
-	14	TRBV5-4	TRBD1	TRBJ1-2	CASSPRDREYGYTF	TGTGCCAGCAGCCCCCGGGACAGGGAGTATGGCTACACCTTC
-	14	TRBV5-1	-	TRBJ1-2	CASSSGVRSYGYTF	TGCGCCAGCAGCTCAGGGGTGAGGAGCTATGGCTACACCTTC
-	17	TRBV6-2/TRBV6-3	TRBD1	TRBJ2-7	CASSATTGTGGHYEQYF	TGTGCCAGCAGTGCTACTACCGGGACAGGGGGCCACTACGAGCAGTACTTC
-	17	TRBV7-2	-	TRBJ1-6	CASSLTVGVFLDSPLHF	TGTGCCAGCAGCTTAACGGTGGGGGTGTTTCTGGATTCACCCCTCCACTTT
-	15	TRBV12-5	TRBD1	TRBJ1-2	CASGLVAGGNYGYTF	TGTGCTAGTGGTTTGGTCGCAGGGGGAAACTATGGCTACACCTTC
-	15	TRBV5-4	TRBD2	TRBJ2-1	CASSLRGGSYNEQFF	TGTGCCAGCAGCTTGCGGGGGGGATCTTACAATGAGCAGTTCTTC
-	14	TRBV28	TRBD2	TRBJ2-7	CASSEPSGGYEQYF	TGTGCCAGCAGTGAACCTAGCGGAGGTTACGAGCAGTACTTC
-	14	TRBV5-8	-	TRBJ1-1	CASSLGRTNTEAFF	TGTGCCAGCAGCTTGGGGAGGACGAACACTGAAGCTTTCTTT
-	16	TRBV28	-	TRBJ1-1	CASSSAGAALNTEAFF	TGTGCCAGCAGCTCCGCCGGGGCCGCCTTGAACACTGAAGCTTTCTTT
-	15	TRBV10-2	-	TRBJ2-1	CASSEVSSTYNEQFF	TGCGCCAGCAGTGAGGTCTCGTCCACCTACAATGAGCAGTTCTTC
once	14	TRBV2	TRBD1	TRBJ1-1	CASSLVRGRGRAFF	TGTGCCAGCAGTTTGGTCAGGGGGCGCGGCCGAGCTTTCTTT
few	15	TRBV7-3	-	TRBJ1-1	CASSPAGGGCTEAFF	TGTGCCAGCAGCCCCGCGGGGGGGGGTTGCACTGAAGCTTTCTTT
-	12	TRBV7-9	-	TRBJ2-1	CASSGIGNEQFF	TGTGCCAGCAGCGGAATAGGGAATGAGCAGTTCTTC
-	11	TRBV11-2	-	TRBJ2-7	CASSFGDEQYF	TGTGCCAGCAGCTTCGGGGACGAGCAGTACTTC
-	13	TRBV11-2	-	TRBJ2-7	CASSRAQGGEQYF	TGTGCCAGCAGCCGAGCCCAGGGGGGCGAGCAGTACTTC
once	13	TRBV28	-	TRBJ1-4	CASSLSQDEKLFF	TGTGCCAGCAGTTTATCTCAGGATGAAAAACTGTTTTTT
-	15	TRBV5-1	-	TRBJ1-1	CASSLAGELNTEAFF	TGCGCCAGCAGCTTGGCAGGGGAACTGAACACTGAAGCTTTCTTT
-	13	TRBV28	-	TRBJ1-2	CASIRGGNYGYTF	TGTGCCAGCATCCGGGGCGGGAACTATGGCTACACCTTC
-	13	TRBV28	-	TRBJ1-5	CASSTRRGQPQHF	TGTGCCAGCAGTACCCGGCGGGGACAGCCCCAGCATTTT
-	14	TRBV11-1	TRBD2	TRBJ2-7	CASSLLAGFYEQYF	TGTGCCAGCAGTCTACTAGCGGGTTTTTACGAGCAGTACTTC
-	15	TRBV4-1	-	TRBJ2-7	CASSQEGTKSYEQYF	TGCGCCAGCAGCCAAGAAGGGACAAAAAGCTACGAGCAGTACTTC
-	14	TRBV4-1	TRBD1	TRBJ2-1	CASSQGTGAHEQFF	TGCGCCAGCAGCCAAGGAACAGGGGCACATGAGCAGTTCTTC
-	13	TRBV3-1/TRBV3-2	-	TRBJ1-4	CASSQGGYEKLFF	TGTGCCAGCAGCCAAGGCGGCTATGAAAAACTGTTTTTT
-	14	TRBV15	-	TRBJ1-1	CATSRDGGYTEAFF	TGTGCCACCAGCAGAGATGGGGGATACACTGAAGCTTTCTTT
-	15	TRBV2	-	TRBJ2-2	CASRSGTLNTGELFF	TGTGCCAGCAGATCCGGGACCCTGAACACCGGGGAGCTGTTTTTT